Included here is one T cell receptor beta chain sequence, with context. Sequencing was performed with immunoSEQ multiplex PCR; in TCRdb, only in-frame clones are kept and a portion is missing. Of a few million clones in the sample, 80% to 95% are singletons; the top ten hold about 0.41%. This specimen comes from a study of shared clonotypes between healthy human individuals. The sequencing sample was made of naive CD4+ T cells from PBMCs. The subset denotes: CD45RA+ positively selected. The receptor was derived from a man between 18 and 35 years old in good health. Some clones in this sample may be carry-over from other donors' samples.

CDR3 sequence reads: CASSSSPTGGGYGYTF. For the CDR3, the DNA is TGTGCCAGCAGCTCCAGTCCGACAGGGGGCGGCTATGGCTACACCTTC. V and J are TRBV9 and TRBJ1-2, with 10 bases fitting TRBD1. The V segment lost 4 bases and the J segment 4 bases; nucleotides outside the gene matches: 10. Germline CDR1 reads SGDLS; CDR2 reads YYNGEE. CDR3 length equals 16 residues. Combining the CDR3 with reference TRBV9 and TRBJ1-2 gives the whole variable domain DSGVTQTPKHLITATGQRVTLRCSPRSGDLSVYWYQQSLDQGLQFLIQYYNGEERAKGNILERFSAQQFPDLHSELNLSSLELGDSALYFCASSSSPTGGGYGYTFGSGTRLTVV.